The 26 T cell receptor beta chains presented below share a single source sample, sequenced in a study of response to subunit inactivated influenza vaccine. One entry per CDR3 protein, called by TCRdb with MiXCR from the RT-PCR reads. This sample has under 950,000 distinct CDR3 sequences, with less than 25% found just once. The sequenced sample was PBMCs from blood, obtained less than 6 days after vaccination. These receptors all come from a man aged 45-60 years who received an inactivated influenza vaccine.

This chain links TRBV20-1 with TRBJ2-1, with D perhaps TRBD1 (6 bases). Germline V gene lookup returns CDR1 DFQATT and CDR2 SNEGSKA (reference sequence). V lost 0 bases to trimming and J lost 4 bases, with 13 bases between them. The CDR3 runs to 15 residues. This chain's CDR3 is CSAREFRGKYNEQFF. CDR3 sequence (DNA): TGCAGTGCTAGAGAATTCAGGGGAAAGTACAATGAGCAGTTCTTC.

The V and J genes are TRBV7-2 and TRBJ1-1; D remains unclear. Per the germline V gene, CDR1 is SGHTA and CDR2 is FQGNSA. The CDR3 totals 14 residues. V lost 2 bases to trimming and J lost 1 base, with 8 bases between them. In DNA form, the CDR3 reads TGTGCCAGCAGCTTAAGGGTGAGGAACACTGAAGCTTTCTTT. It specifies CASSLRVRNTEAFF.

The chain links TRBV12-3 or TRBV12-4 to TRBJ2-5; maybe TRBD1 (6 bases). V was trimmed by 4 bases and J by 5 bases, leaving 17 bases between them. This CDR3 is 15 amino acids long. For the CDR3, the DNA is TGTGCCAGCAGTTCCCTGGACAGTAGGGACGAGACCCAGTACTTC. This translates into CASSSLDSRDETQYF.

There are a few counts of this clonotype. V usage is TRBV6-2 or TRBV6-3 and J usage is TRBJ2-1, with TRBD2 identical over 11 bases. V lost 8 bases and J lost 4; bases outside the gene matches: 10. The length of the CDR3 is 16 residues. The germline V gene has CDR1 MNHEY and CDR2 SVGEGT. CDR3 nucleotide sequence: TGTGCCAGCCAGATGACATTAGCGGGAGGGTACAATGAGCAGTTCTTC. This sequence encodes CASQMTLAGGYNEQFF.

This clonotype has a handful of counts. V is TRBV5-1 and J is TRBJ2-1; 16 bases line up with TRBD2. The germline V gene has CDR1 SGHRS and CDR2 YFSETQ. This CDR3 spans 17 amino acids. Germline trimming cut 3 bases from V and 7 bases from J; bases unmatched to any gene: 7. CDR3 sequence reads: CASSWMPGLAGGNEQFF. CDR3 nucleotide sequence: TGCGCCAGCAGCTGGATGCCGGGACTAGCGGGGGGGAATGAGCAGTTCTTC.

The CDR3 loop is CASSLFWALGGETQYF. CDR3 DNA sequence: TGTGCCAGCAGCTTATTTTGGGCCCTGGGGGGAGAGACCCAGTACTTC. The chain carries TRBV7-8 and TRBJ2-5; a possible D gene is TRBD2 (6 bases). There are 16 residues in the CDR3. V dropped 2 bases and J dropped 4 bases, with 17 bases sitting between them. Germline values: CDR1 SGHVS, CDR2 FQNEAQ.

There are many counts of this clonotype. The rearrangement links TRBV29-1 to TRBJ2-1; TRBD2 aligns across 7 bases. The V gene's germline CDR1 is SQVTM and CDR2 ANQGSEA. The CDR3 has 14 amino acids. With V trimmed by 4 bases and J by 5 bases, 8 bases remained unmatched. CDR3 nucleotides: TGCAGCGTTGTCCCAAGCGGGGTGAACAATGAGCAGTTCTTC. Encoded protein: CSVVPSGVNNEQFF.

This clonotype was seen many times. The junction and the germline gene differ at one end; a read error may be behind it. The chain uses TRBV20-1 and TRBJ2-7; TRBD2 is a possible D gene (6 bases). This CDR3 is built from 13 residues. Germline V gene data show CDR1 as DFQATT and CDR2 as SNEGSKA (reference sequence). In DNA form, the CDR3 reads TGCAGTGCTACCCATGGAACAGGACTATCGCCCCCATTC. Translating it yields CSATHGTGLSPPF.

This clonotype has ten or more counts. This chain links TRBV7-8 with TRBJ2-1, with 8 bases identical to TRBD2. This CDR3 contains 15 residues. The germline V gene has CDR1 SGHVS and CDR2 FQNEAQ. V lost 1 base, J lost 5 bases, and 4 bases stayed unmatched. CDR3 DNA: TGTGCCAGCAGCTTAGAAACTAGCGGCAACAATGAGCAGTTCTTC. It encodes CASSLETSGNNEQFF.

This clonotype was detected a few times. The gene calls are TRBV12-3 or TRBV12-4 and TRBJ2-6; D is unresolved. This CDR3 comprises 13 residues. Trimming took off 6 bases at V and 3 bases at J, with 6 bases between the two ends. The CDR3 region is CASRNNGANVLTF. As DNA, the CDR3 is TGTGCCAGCAGAAACAATGGGGCCAACGTCCTGACTTTC.

This rearrangement joins TRBV10-2 to TRBJ2-7; 13 bases map to TRBD2. CDR1 WSHSY and CDR2 SAAADI come from the germline V gene. The CDR3 contains 15 residues. The V gene end was trimmed by 7 bases and the J gene end by 4 bases; junction bases not matched to a gene: 7. The CDR3 here is CASKLAGGPQYEQYF. As DNA, the CDR3 is TGCGCCAGCAAACTAGCGGGGGGGCCTCAATACGAGCAGTACTTC.

This clonotype was observed a few times. The V call is TRBV6-5, the J call TRBJ2-7; D is ambiguous. V gave up 0 bases and J gave up 3 bases, with 12 bases separating them. The CDR3 runs 15 residues. Looked up from germline, CDR1 is MNHEY and CDR2 is SVGAGI. The CDR3 here is CASSYSSGPYYEQYF. The CDR3 nucleotides are TGTGCCAGCAGTTACTCGTCCGGACCATACTACGAGCAGTACTTC.

This clonotype was seen only a few times. J is TRBJ2-3 and V is TRBV5-1; 7 bases are a match to TRBD1. Germline CDR1 is SGHRS and CDR2 is YFSETQ. The CDR3 consists of 14 residues. Trimming at V came to 3 bases and at J to 5 bases, leaving 6 bases not matched to a gene. CDR3 DNA: TGCGCCAGCAGCTACGGACAGGACGGAGATACGCAGTATTTT. Amino acids: CASSYGQDGDTQYF.

Here the CDR3 reads CSVLWNYGYTF. CDR3 nucleotide sequence: TGCAGCGTACTGTGGAACTATGGCTACACCTTC. The chain is built from TRBV29-1 and TRBJ1-2; D is ambiguous. V was shortened by 6 bases and J by 2 bases, with 7 bases between the two germline ends. This CDR3 has 11 amino acids. Germline V gene lookup returns CDR1 SQVTM and CDR2 ANQGSEA.

There are many counts of this clonotype. The chain carries TRBV5-1 and TRBJ1-1; no firm D call. Trimming left V 4 bases short and J 1 base short, with 11 bases between. The CDR3 consists of 14 residues. Germline lookup yields CDR1 SGHRS and CDR2 YFSETQ. The CDR3 nucleotides are TGCGCCAGCAGCACCATCTCAGCGAACACTGAAGCTTTCTTT. Translation gives CASSTISANTEAFF.

This chain links TRBV6-1 with TRBJ1-6; D might be TRBD1 (6 bases). The V end lost 7 bases, the J end lost 9 bases, and 16 bases lay between the germline ends. CDR3 length equals 14 residues. In germline, CDR1 is MNHNS, CDR2 SASEGT. The DNA of the CDR3 is TGTGCCAGCACCTTCCAGGGGCAAGGTTCACCCCTCCACTTT. Encoded protein: CASTFQGQGSPLHF.

This clonotype has more than one count but fewer than ten. The rearrangement links TRBV6-2 or TRBV6-3 to TRBJ1-1, with a tentative D call TRBD1 (6 bases). The V and J ends lost 1 base and 0 bases respectively, with 9 bases between them. This CDR3 comprises 15 residues. The germline CDR1 and CDR2 sequences are MNHEY and SVGEGT. Here the CDR3 DNA reads TGTGCCAGCAGTTACTGGGGGCCTTTGAACACTGAAGCTTTCTTT. Translating gives CASSYWGPLNTEAFF.

This clonotype was observed a few times. The genes are TRBV12-3 or TRBV12-4 and TRBJ2-3; D gene unclear. This CDR3 is 14 amino acids long. V lost 2 bases and J lost 0, with 6 bases in between. CDR3 loop: CASSLFWSTDTQYF. The CDR3 DNA reads TGTGCCAGCAGTTTATTTTGGAGCACAGATACGCAGTATTTT.

This clonotype occurred a few times. The chain recombines TRBV20-1 with TRBJ2-5, with TRBD1 as a possible D gene (6 bases). Trimming took 7 bases from V and 3 from J, leaving 9 bases between them. CDR3 length: 11 amino acids. CDR1 is DFQATT, CDR2 SNEGSKA, per germline (reference sequence). The chain's CDR3 is CSVHREETQYF. CDR3 DNA sequence: TGCAGTGTCCACAGGGAAGAGACCCAGTACTTC.

There are a few counts of this clonotype. The chain combines TRBV3-1 with TRBJ2-7, with 7 bases matching TRBD2. Germline V gene sequence: CDR1 LGHDT, CDR2 YNNKEL (reference sequence). V lost 2 bases to trimming and J lost 3 bases; unmatched junction nucleotides: 7. The CDR3 contains 15 residues. The CDR3 reads CASSQRGGRGYEQYF. The CDR3 nucleotides read TGTGCCAGCAGCCAAAGAGGCGGGAGAGGCTACGAGCAGTACTTC.

The V and J genes are TRBV11-2 and TRBJ1-2; D ambiguous. There are 11 residues in the CDR3. Germline V CDR1 and CDR2: SGHAT, FQNNGV. The V gene lost 5 bases and the J gene lost 8 bases, with 9 bases spanning the gap. The CDR3 region is CASSVGLGYTF. The CDR3 DNA is TGTGCCAGCAGCGTGGGCCTCGGCTACACCTTC.

The V gene is TRBV27, the J gene TRBJ2-2; the match to TRBD2 covers 7 bases. The germline V gene encodes CDR1 MNHEY and CDR2 SMNVEV (reference sequence). V shed 4 bases and J 1 base; nucleotides not matched to a gene: 9. This CDR3 is 17 amino acids long. As DNA, the CDR3 is TGTGCCAGCAGTTCCCAAAGGGGCGGGGGGAACACCGGGGAGCTGTTTTTT. This sequence encodes CASSSQRGGGNTGELFF.

This clonotype showed up just a few times. The gene calls are TRBV6-1 and TRBJ2-5; TRBD2 might be the D (6 bases). CDR3 length equals 14 residues. Trimming pared 6 bases from V and 3 bases from J, leaving 14 bases between. Germline V gives CDR1 MNHNS, CDR2 SASEGT. The CDR3, as DNA: TGTGCCAGCAGCCCGGGGGTCACGAAAGAGACCCAGTACTTC. Translated: CASSPGVTKETQYF.

This clonotype has just a few counts. The rearrangement links TRBV28 to TRBJ2-5, with 8 bases identical to TRBD1. Trimming cost V 10 bases and J 7 bases; bases outside gene matches: 8. Germline CDR1 and CDR2: MDHEN and SYDVKM. This CDR3 region has 12 residues. CDR3 DNA sequence: TGTGCCATACGCAGGGGGCTGGGGACCCAGTACTTC. This translates into CAIRRGLGTQYF.

V gene TRBV28 combines with J gene TRBJ2-3; D remains ambiguous. This CDR3 is built from 16 residues. V lost 6 bases, J lost 0 bases, and 16 bases lay in between. Germline V gives CDR1 MDHEN, CDR2 SYDVKM. This CDR3 is CASSSPLGSSTDTQYF. CDR3 DNA: TGTGCCAGCAGCTCCCCTCTTGGCAGCAGCACAGATACGCAGTATTTT. The full variable domain, with the rest looked up from reference TRBV28 and TRBJ2-3, is DVKVTQSSRYLVKRTGEKVFLECVQDMDHENMFWYRQDPGLGLRLIYFSYDVKMKEKGDIPEGYSVSREKKERFSLILESASTNQTSMYLCASSSPLGSSTDTQYFGPGTRLTVL.

This clonotype was found a few times. The CDR3 coding sequence is TGCGCCAGCAGCCAAGATTCGAACAGGGAGGATCGGGCTTTCTTT. The encoded protein is CASSQDSNREDRAFF. This sequence joins TRBV4-3 and TRBJ1-1; D perhaps matches TRBD1 (6 bases). This CDR3 comprises 15 residues. V was trimmed by 0 bases and J by 11 bases, leaving 19 bases between them. In germline, CDR1 is LGHNA, CDR2 YSLEER.